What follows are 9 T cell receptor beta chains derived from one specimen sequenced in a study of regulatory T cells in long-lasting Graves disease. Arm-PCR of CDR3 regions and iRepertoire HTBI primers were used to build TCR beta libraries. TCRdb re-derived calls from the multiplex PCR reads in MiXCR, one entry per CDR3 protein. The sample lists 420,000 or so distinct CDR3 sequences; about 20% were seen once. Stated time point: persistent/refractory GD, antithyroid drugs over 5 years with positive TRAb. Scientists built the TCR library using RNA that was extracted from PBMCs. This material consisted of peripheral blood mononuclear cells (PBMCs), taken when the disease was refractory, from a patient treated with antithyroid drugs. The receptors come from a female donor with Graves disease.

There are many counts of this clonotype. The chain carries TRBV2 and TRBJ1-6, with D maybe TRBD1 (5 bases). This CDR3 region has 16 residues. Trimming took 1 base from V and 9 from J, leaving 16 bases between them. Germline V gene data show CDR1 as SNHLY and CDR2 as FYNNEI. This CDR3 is CASSEGVSKGSSPLHF. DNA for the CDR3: TGTGCCAGCAGTGAAGGAGTATCCAAGGGGAGTTCACCCCTCCACTTT. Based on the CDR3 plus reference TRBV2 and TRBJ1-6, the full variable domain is EPEVTQTPSHQVTQMGQEVILRCVPISNHLYFYWYRQILGQKVEFLVSFYNNEISEKSEIFDDQFSVERPDGSNFTLKIRSTKLEDSAMYFCASSEGVSKGSSPLHFGNGTRLTVT.

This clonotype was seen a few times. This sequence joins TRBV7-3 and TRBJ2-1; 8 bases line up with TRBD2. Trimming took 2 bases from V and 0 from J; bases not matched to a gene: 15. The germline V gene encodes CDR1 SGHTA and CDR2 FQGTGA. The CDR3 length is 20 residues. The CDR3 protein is CASSLAGAGEYVGSYNEQFF. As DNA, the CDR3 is TGTGCCAGCAGCTTAGCCGGAGCGGGAGAATATGTGGGCTCCTACAATGAGCAGTTCTTC.

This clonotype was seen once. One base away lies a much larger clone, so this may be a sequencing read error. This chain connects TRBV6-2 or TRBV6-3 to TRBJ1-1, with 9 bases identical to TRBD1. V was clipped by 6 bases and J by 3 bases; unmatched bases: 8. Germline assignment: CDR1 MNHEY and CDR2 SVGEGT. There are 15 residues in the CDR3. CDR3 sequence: CASRLDRGMDTEAFF. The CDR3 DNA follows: TGTGCCAGCAGATTGGACAGGGGTATGGACACTGAAGCTTTCTTT.

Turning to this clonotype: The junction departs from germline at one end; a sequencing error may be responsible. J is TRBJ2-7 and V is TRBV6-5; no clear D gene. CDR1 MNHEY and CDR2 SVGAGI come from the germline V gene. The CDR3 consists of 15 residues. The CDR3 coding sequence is TGTGCCGGCAGTTCCGTTAGGATGAGCTCCTACGAGCAGTACTTC. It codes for CAGSSVRMSSYEQYF.

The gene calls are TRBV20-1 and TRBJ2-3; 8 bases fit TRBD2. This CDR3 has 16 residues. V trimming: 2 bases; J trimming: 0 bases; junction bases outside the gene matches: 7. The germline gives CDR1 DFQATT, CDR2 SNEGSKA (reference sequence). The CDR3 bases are TGCAGTGCTAGAAAGTTCCTAGCGGGTAGCACAGATACGCAGTATTTT. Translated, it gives CSARKFLAGSTDTQYF.

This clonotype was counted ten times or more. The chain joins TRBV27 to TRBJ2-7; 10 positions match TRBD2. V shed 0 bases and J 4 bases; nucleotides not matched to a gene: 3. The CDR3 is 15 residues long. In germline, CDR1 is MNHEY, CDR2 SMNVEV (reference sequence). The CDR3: CASSLSPSGSYEQYF. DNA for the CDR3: TGTGCCAGCAGTTTATCGCCTAGCGGGAGTTACGAGCAGTACTTC.

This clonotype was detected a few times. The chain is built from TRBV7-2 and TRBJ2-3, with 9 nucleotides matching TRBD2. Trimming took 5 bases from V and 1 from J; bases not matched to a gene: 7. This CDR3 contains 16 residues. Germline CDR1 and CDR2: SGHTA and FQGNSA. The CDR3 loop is CASSQLRTSGTDTQYF. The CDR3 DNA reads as TGTGCCAGCAGCCAACTACGGACTAGCGGCACAGATACGCAGTATTTT. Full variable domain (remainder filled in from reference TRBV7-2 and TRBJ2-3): GAGVSQSPSNKVTEKGKDVELRCDPISGHTALYWYRQSLGQGLEFLIYFQGNSAPDKSGLPSDRFSAERTGGSVSTLTIQRTQQEDSAVYLCASSQLRTSGTDTQYFGPGTRLTVL.

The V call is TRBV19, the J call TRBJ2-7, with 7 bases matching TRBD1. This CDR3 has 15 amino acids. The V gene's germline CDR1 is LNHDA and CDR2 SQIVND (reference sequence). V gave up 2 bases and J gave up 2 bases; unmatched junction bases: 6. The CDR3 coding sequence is TGTGCCAGTAGTATATTGTCTGGACAGGCCTACGAGCAGTACTTC. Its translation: CASSILSGQAYEQYF. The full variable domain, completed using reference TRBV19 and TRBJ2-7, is DGGITQSPKYLFRKEGQNVTLSCEQNLNHDAMYWYRQDPGQGLRLIYYSQIVNDFQKGDIAEGYSVSREKKESFPLTVTSAQKNPTAFYLCASSILSGQAYEQYFGPGTRLTVT.

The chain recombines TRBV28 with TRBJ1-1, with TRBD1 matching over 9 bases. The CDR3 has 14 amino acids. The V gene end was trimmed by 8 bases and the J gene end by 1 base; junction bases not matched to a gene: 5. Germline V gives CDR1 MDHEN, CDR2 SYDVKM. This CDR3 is CASFQQGANTEAFF. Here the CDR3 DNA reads TGTGCCAGCTTCCAACAGGGGGCGAACACTGAAGCTTTCTTT.